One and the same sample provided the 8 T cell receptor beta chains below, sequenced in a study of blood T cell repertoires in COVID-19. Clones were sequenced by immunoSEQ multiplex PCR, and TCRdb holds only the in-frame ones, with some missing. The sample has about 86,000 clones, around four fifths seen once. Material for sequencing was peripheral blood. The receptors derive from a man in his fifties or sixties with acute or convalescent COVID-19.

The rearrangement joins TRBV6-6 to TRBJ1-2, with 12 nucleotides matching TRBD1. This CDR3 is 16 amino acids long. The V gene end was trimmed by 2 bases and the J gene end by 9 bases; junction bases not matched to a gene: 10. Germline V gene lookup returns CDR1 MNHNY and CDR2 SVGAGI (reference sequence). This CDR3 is CASSYLTGQGAERYTF. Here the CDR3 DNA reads TGTGCCAGCAGTTACCTAACGGGACAGGGGGCCGAGCGCTACACCTTC.

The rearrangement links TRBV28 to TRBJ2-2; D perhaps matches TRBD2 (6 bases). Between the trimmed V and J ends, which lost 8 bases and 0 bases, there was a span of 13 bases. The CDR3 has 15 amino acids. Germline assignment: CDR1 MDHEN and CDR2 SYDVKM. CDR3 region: CASGDRTTNTGELFF. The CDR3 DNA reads TGTGCCAGCGGAGATAGGACTACGAACACCGGGGAGCTGTTTTTT.

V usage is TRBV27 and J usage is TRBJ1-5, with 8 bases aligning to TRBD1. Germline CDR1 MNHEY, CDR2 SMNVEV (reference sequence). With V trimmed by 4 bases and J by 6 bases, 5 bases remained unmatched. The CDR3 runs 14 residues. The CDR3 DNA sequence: TGTGCCAGCAGTTCCGGGACAGGTTCTCAGCCCCAGCATTTT. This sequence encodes CASSSGTGSQPQHF.

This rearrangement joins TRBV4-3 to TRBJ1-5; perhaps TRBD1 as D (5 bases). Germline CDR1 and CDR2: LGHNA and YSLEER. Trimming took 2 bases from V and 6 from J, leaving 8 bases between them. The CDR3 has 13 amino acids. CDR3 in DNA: TGCGCCAGCAGCCAACAGGGAGGTCAGCCCCAGCATTTT. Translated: CASSQQGGQPQHF.

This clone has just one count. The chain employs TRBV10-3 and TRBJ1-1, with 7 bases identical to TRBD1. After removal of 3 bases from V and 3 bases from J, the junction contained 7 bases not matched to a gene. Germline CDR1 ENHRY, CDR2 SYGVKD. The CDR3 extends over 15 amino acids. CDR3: CAISEGTEKDTEAFF. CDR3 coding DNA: TGTGCCATCAGTGAAGGGACAGAAAAAGACACTGAAGCTTTCTTT.

CDR3 protein: CSTLGGQGFSTGGYTF. In nucleotides, the CDR3 is TGCAGCACGCTGGGAGGACAGGGGTTTAGTACGGGAGGCTACACCTTC. The V call is TRBV29-1, the J call TRBJ1-2; the match to TRBD1 covers 9 bases. The junction had 21 bases not matched to a gene; V was cut back by 8 bases and J by 8 bases. Germline V lookup: CDR1 SQVTM, CDR2 ANQGSEA. The CDR3 extends over 16 amino acids.

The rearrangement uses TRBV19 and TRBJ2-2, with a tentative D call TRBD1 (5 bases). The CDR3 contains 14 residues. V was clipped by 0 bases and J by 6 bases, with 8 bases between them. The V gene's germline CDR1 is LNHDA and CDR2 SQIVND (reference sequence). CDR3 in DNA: TGTGCCAGTAGTATAGACAGGGCGGCCGGGGAGCTGTTTTTT. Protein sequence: CASSIDRAAGELFF.

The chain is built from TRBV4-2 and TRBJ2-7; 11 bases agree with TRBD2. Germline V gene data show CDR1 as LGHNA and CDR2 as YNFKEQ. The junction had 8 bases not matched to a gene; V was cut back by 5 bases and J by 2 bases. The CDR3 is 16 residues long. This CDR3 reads CASSVSGTSGPYEQYF. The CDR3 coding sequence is TGTGCCAGCAGCGTAAGCGGGACTAGCGGACCCTACGAGCAGTACTTC.